Listed below are T cell receptor beta chains from one sample, sequenced in a study of blood T cell repertoires in COVID-19. The assay was immunoSEQ multiplex PCR, and TCRdb's table has in-frame clones only and misses some. The top ten hold 0.9% to 1.5% of the sample, which has more than 300,000 clones, 85% to 90% seen once. The source material was PBMCs or T cells enriched from blood (not recorded which). Every receptor here comes from a young woman who had recovered from COVID-19. Each CDR3 is given with its conserved first and last residue. The D gene is left open where the match is weak. Rows may omit the clone size; those that give it use once, few, many or a size class.

D gene	V gene	J gene	clone size	CDR3 protein	CDR3 DNA
TRBD2	TRBV4-1	TRBJ2-3	.	CASSHGDYGRTDTQYF	TGCGCCAGCAGCCATGGGGACTACGGACGCACAGATACGCAGTATTTT
.	TRBV3-1/TRBV3-2	TRBJ2-1	once	CASSPLILVNEQFF	TGTGCCAGCAGCCCCCTGATCTTAGTCAATGAGCAGTTCTTC
.	TRBV6-5	TRBJ2-1	.	CASSSGHSYNEQFF	TGTGCCAGCAGCTCCGGACATTCCTACAATGAGCAGTTCTTC
TRBD1	TRBV7-9	TRBJ1-4	.	CASSLSGTGGGHEKLFF	TGTGCCAGCAGCCTGTCCGGGACAGGGGGCGGACATGAAAAACTGTTTTTT
TRBD1	TRBV11-2	TRBJ1-6	.	CASSWGQGVSPLHF	TGTGCCAGCAGCTGGGGACAGGGGGTTTCACCCCTCCACTTT
.	TRBV30	TRBJ1-2	.	CAWSRSTGFSPQNYGYTF	TGTGCCTGGAGTCGCTCGACAGGCTTTTCCCCTCAGAACTATGGCTACACCTTC
.	TRBV12-5	TRBJ1-2	.	CASGLVKGISGYTF	TGTGCTAGTGGTTTGGTAAAGGGGATTAGCGGCTACACCTTC
TRBD2	TRBV3-1/TRBV3-2	TRBJ2-3	.	CASSQVAGAFTDTQYF	TGTGCCAGCAGCCAAGTAGCGGGGGCCTTCACAGATACGCAGTATTTT
.	TRBV7-2	TRBJ2-2	.	CASSPYPGELFF	TGTGCCAGCAGCCCCTATCCCGGGGAGCTGTTTTTT
.	TRBV5-4	TRBJ1-1	.	CASSLTRGSVTEAFF	TGTGCCAGCAGCCTAACCCGGGGTTCGGTTACTGAAGCTTTCTTT
.	TRBV24-1	TRBJ2-7	.	CATSDSLTGEQYF	TGTGCCACCAGTGATTCCTTGACAGGAGAGCAGTACTTC
.	TRBV7-2	TRBJ1-2	.	CASSSSSGRYGYTF	TGTGCCAGCAGCTCATCATCTGGTAGATATGGCTACACCTTC
.	TRBV7-2	TRBJ2-5	.	CASSSRETQYF	TGTGCCAGCAGCTCGAGGGAGACCCAGTACTTC
.	TRBV7-2	TRBJ2-7	.	CASSFGGAGLYEQYF	TGTGCCAGCAGCTTCGGTGGGGCGGGGCTCTACGAGCAGTACTTC
.	TRBV29-1	TRBJ2-7	.	CSVGQSRNEQYF	TGCAGCGTCGGACAGTCACGGAACGAGCAGTACTTC
TRBD1	TRBV2	TRBJ1-6	.	CASRGQGIDSPLHF	TGTGCCAGCAGGGGACAGGGAATAGATTCACCCCTCCACTTT
TRBD1	TRBV6-5	TRBJ1-2	.	CASTGTAGGYTF	TGTGCCAGCACCGGGACAGCAGGCGGCTACACCTTC
TRBD1	TRBV7-2	TRBJ2-7	once	CASSFGTVSYEQYF	TGTGCCAGCAGCTTTGGGACAGTCTCCTACGAGCAGTACTTC
.	TRBV5-6	TRBJ2-7	.	CASAGLDPIYEQYF	TGTGCCAGCGCAGGGTTGGACCCCATCTACGAGCAGTACTTC
TRBD1	TRBV19	TRBJ1-5	.	CASSNLGDRGLEQPQHF	TGTGCCAGTAGTAATCTGGGGGACAGGGGGCTCGAGCAGCCCCAGCATTTT
TRBD1	TRBV6-6	TRBJ2-2	once	CASSRGQGATGELFF	TGTGCCAGCAGTCGGGGACAGGGGGCCACCGGGGAGCTGTTTTTT
.	TRBV6-5	TRBJ1-2	.	CASSYVKGNYGYTF	TGTGCCAGCAGTTACGTGAAGGGGAACTATGGCTACACCTTC
TRBD2	TRBV7-2	TRBJ2-3	.	CASSPRRGGDTQYF	TGTGCCAGCAGCCCCCGGCGGGGGGGGGATACGCAGTATTTT
.	TRBV15	TRBJ1-2	.	CATLGRGGKSYGYTF	TGTGCCACCCTGGGCCGGGGGGGAAAATCCTATGGCTACACCTTC